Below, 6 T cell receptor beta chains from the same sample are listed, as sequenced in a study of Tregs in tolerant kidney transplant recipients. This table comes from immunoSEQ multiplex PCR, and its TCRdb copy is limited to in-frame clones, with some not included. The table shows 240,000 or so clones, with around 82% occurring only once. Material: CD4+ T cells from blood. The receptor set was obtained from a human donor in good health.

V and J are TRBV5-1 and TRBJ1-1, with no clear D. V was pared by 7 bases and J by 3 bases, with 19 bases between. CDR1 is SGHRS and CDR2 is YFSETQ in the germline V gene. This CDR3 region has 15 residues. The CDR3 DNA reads TGCGCCAGCGGGAAAGCAGGAGGGCTGGACACTGAAGCTTTCTTT. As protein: CASGKAGGLDTEAFF.

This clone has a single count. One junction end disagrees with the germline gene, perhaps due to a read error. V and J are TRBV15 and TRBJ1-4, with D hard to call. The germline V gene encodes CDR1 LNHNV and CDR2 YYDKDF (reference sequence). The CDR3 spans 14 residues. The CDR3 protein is CATSRVEAKEKLFF. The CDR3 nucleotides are TGTGCCACCAGCAGAGTGGAAGCTAAGGAAAAACTGTTTTTT.

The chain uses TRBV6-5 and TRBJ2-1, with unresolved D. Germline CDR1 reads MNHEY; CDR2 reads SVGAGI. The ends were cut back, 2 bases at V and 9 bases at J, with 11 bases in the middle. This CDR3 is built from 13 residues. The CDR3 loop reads CASSYDLTREQFF. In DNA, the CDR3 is TGTGCCAGCAGTTACGATCTAACACGTGAGCAGTTCTTC.

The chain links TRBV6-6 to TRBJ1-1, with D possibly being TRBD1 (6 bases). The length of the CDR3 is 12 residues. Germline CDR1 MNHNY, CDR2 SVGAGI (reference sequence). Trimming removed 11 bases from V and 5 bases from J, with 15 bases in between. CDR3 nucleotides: TGTGCCCAGGGGCGATCGAGGACTGAAGCTTTCTTT. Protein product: CAQGRSRTEAFF.

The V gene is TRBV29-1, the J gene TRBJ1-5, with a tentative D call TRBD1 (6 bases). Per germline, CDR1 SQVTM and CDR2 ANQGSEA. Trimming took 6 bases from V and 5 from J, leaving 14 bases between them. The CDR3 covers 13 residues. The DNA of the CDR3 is TGCAGCGTGCAACAGGGTTTCGATCAGCCCCAGCATTTT. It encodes CSVQQGFDQPQHF.

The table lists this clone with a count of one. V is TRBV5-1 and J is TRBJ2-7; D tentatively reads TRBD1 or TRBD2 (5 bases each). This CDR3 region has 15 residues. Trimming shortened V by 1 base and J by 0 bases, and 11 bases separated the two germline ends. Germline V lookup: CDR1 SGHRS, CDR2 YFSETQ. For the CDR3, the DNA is TGCGCCAGCAGCTTGTGGGGGTCCCCCTCCTACGAGCAGTACTTC. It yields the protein CASSLWGSPSYEQYF.